The entry below describes one T cell receptor (beta chain). Its matching antigen is unknown. The data originate from a study of stem cell transplantation in POMP-related autoinflammatory disease. At the level of the study: Hypothesis: faulty thymoproteasomes impair CD8+ T-cell selection, skewing TRB repertoires.

V shed 3 bases and J 8 bases; nucleotides not matched to a gene: 8. The V gene's germline CDR1 is SGHRS and CDR2 YFSETQ. The CDR3 contains 14 residues. The assay was immunoSEQ multiplex PCR, and TCRdb's table has in-frame clones only and misses some. This sample has approximately 23,000 clones, with around 83% found just once. Findings of the study overall: Unique TRB V-J gene pairings were limited in number in patients with PRAID. PRAID patients trended toward lower TRB diversity and higher clonality in all analyzed T-cell subsets.

Sequencing used CD4+ T cells from PBMCs, obtained before stem cell transplantation. This chain joins TRBV5-1 and TRBJ2-5; TRBD1 matches 9 bases. The TCR comes from a human donor with POMP-related autoinflammation and immune dysregulation (PRAID). The CDR3 nucleotides read TGCGCCAGCAGCTCTAGGACAGGGGAGGTAACCCAGTACTTC. Its protein product is CASSSRTGEVTQYF.